This TCR beta chain came from a study of CD8 T cells in ankylosing spondylitis (dated by TCRdb to about 2017). Background on the whole study: T cell receptor beta repertoires were profiled in healthy donors and ankylosing spondylitis patients so that disease-linked TCR variants could be found. The full study cohort was made up of about 25 ankylosing spondylitis patients and about a hundred healthy donors. Peripheral blood was sampled, and synovial fluid was additionally collected from ankylosing spondylitis patients.

This clonotype was counted only a few times. This clone's antigen is unknown. No qualities accompany the bases; no much larger clone lies one base away. From cysteine to phenylalanine, the CDR3 is 15 amino acids long. This entry keeps only the CDR3 DNA: 45 bases, framed from base 1. Trimming takes 3 bases from V and 0 bases from J, and the germline ends sit 9 bases apart. Sequencer: Illumina HiSeq 2500. Quantitative 5'-RACE with molecular barcodes was the method used to prepare the TCR beta libraries. The authors processed their data as follows. To identify disease-linked TCR variants, a new computational method was used, one built on a probabilistic model of VDJ rearrangement. In TCRdb, the public reads were trimmed at Q25 with fastp and aligned with MiXCR, with productive beta chains retained. CDR3 protein duplicates are merged, each entry listing the most common genes and DNA. The V and J calls come from TCRdb's annotation, not from the publication. For this sample the table gives under 300,000 distinct CDR3 sequences, of which 15% to 20% were detected only once. The ten largest clones represent over 25% of the sample.

Results and caveats for the whole study, not just this receptor: Some of the motif variants had been reported before in the synovial fluid and blood of reactive arthritis patients, a finding that suggests common disease-initiation mechanisms. The disease-linked clones showed a CD8+ phenotype and occurred at relatively low frequencies in peripheral blood. According to the report, matched synovial fluid samples from ankylosing spondylitis patients were significantly enriched for the disease-linked clones. Blood from ankylosing spondylitis patients appeared to be characterized by a TCR beta motif composed of under 10 highly homologous amino acid variants.

The V and J segments used are TRBV12-3 or TRBV12-4 and TRBJ2-1; the D segment could be TRBD2, given 6 matching bases. Sequencing was done on a sample of blood, either unsorted or a sorted T cell fraction (not recorded which). This clonotype was sampled from a male donor with ankylosing spondylitis or in good health (not recorded which). The CDR3 reads CASSFAGSSYNEQFF. The DNA reads TGTGCCAGCAGTTTTGCGGGGAGCTCCTACAATGAGCAGTTCTTC.